Listed below are T cell receptor beta chains from one sample, sequenced in a study of blood T cell repertoires in COVID-19. Produced via immunoSEQ multiplex PCR; TCRdb's table is partial and in-frame only. The profile shows a few hundred thousand clones, about 91% of them singletons. The sample was peripheral blood. The source is a woman aged 55-69 years with acute or convalescent COVID-19. Each CDR3 is given with its conserved first and last residue. D genes are given only for firm matches. Not every row has a clone size; where given, it reads once, few, many or a size class.

d_call	clone_size	j_call	v_call	cdr3_nt	cdr3_aa
TRBD2	once	TRBJ2-1	TRBV28	TGTGCCAGCCTTAGACTAGCGGGCGAGTCCTACAATGAGCAGTTCTTC	CASLRLAGESYNEQFF
TRBD1	.	TRBJ1-5	TRBV18	TGTGCCAGCTCACCACGGACAGGGGTCGATCAGCCCCAGCATTTT	CASSPRTGVDQPQHF
.	once	TRBJ1-5	TRBV7-3	TGTGCCAGCAGCCTTAAGAGGGGAGGCCAGCCCCAGCATTTT	CASSLKRGGQPQHF
.	.	TRBJ1-1	TRBV7-2	TGTGCCAGCAGTAGACAGGCCCGCACTGAAGCTTTCTTT	CASSRQARTEAFF
.	.	TRBJ2-7	TRBV5-8	TGTGCCAGCAGCTCTCCCCAGGACATGCCCTACGAGCAGTACTTC	CASSSPQDMPYEQYF
TRBD1	.	TRBJ1-1	TRBV28	TGTGCCAGCAGTTCTTACAGGGGATCTCAGGACACTGAAGCTTTCTTT	CASSSYRGSQDTEAFF
TRBD1	.	TRBJ2-7	TRBV7-2	TGTGCCAGCAGCTCAAACAGGGGTGCCTACGAGCAGTACTTC	CASSSNRGAYEQYF
.	once	TRBJ1-4	TRBV3-1/TRBV3-2	TGTGCCAGCAGCCAACCCCGGGTCACTAATGAAAAACTGTTTTTT	CASSQPRVTNEKLFF
.	.	TRBJ2-7	TRBV5-1	TGCGCCAGCAGCATAGACAGAAATAAATACGAGCAGTACTTC	CASSIDRNKYEQYF
TRBD1	.	TRBJ1-1	TRBV9	TGTGCCAGCAGCGTAACAGGGGAGAACACTGAAGCTTTCTTT	CASSVTGENTEAFF
.	.	TRBJ1-1	TRBV5-5	TGTGCCAGCAGCTTGGTTGCAGGGGCGACGTACACTGAAGCTTTCTTT	CASSLVAGATYTEAFF
TRBD2	.	TRBJ2-4	TRBV7-9	TGTGCCAGCAGCTTGGGAGGGTTCGACATTCAGTACTTC	CASSLGGFDIQYF
TRBD2	once	TRBJ2-3	TRBV3-1/TRBV3-2	TGTGCCAGCAGCCAAGGACTAGCGGGTGTAGATACGCAGTATTTT	CASSQGLAGVDTQYF
.	.	TRBJ2-3	TRBV3-1/TRBV3-2	TGTGCCAGCAGCCAAGTCTCAGATACGCAGTATTTT	CASSQVSDTQYF
.	.	TRBJ1-5	TRBV6-2/TRBV6-3	TGTGCCAGCAGTTACCGTCTCCAGCCCCAGCATTTT	CASSYRLQPQHF
TRBD1	.	TRBJ2-7	TRBV27	TGTGCCAGCAGTTTATCGCCATACCCGGGACAGGGTAAGAGCGAGCAGTACTTC	CASSLSPYPGQGKSEQYF
TRBD2	.	TRBJ2-5	TRBV2	TGTGCCAGCACGTCGGGGGGGGAGGAGACCCAGTACTTC	CASTSGGEETQYF
.	.	TRBJ1-6	TRBV27	TGTGCCAGCAGTTTAGCGCCTAGCTCCTATAATTCACCCCTCCACTTT	CASSLAPSSYNSPLHF
.	.	TRBJ1-3	TRBV28	TGTGCCAGCAGTTTAGGGCCTGTCTCTGGAAACACCATATATTTT	CASSLGPVSGNTIYF
.	few	TRBJ2-1	TRBV11-3	TGTGCCAGCAGCTCCGGCGGGATAGGGGAGTACAATGAGCAGTTCTTC	CASSSGGIGEYNEQFF
.	.	TRBJ1-6	TRBV9	TGTGCCAGCAGCGTAGATACGGGGAGGTCCTCACCCCTCCACTTT	CASSVDTGRSSPLHF
.	.	TRBJ2-7	TRBV19	TGTGCCAGTAGTGTAAGGACAGCCTACGAGCAGTACTTC	CASSVRTAYEQYF
.	few	TRBJ1-5	TRBV18	TGTGCCAGCTCACCACTAGATAGCAATCAGCCCCAGCATTTT	CASSPLDSNQPQHF
.	.	TRBJ1-2	TRBV3-1/TRBV3-2	TGTGCCAGCAGCCAAGGGACACCCTATGGCTACACCTTC	CASSQGTPYGYTF
.	.	TRBJ1-2	TRBV28	TGTGCCAGCAGTCTCGGGGGATACTTATATGGCTACACCTTC	CASSLGGYLYGYTF
.	.	TRBJ1-2	TRBV24-1	TGTGCCACCAGTAGGGGAGGAGGTGGCTACACCTTC	CATSRGGGGYTF
TRBD2	many	TRBJ2-2	TRBV9	TGTGCCAGCAGCGTAGCGGGGGGGGCCGGCACCGGGGAGCTGTTTTTT	CASSVAGGAGTGELFF
.	.	TRBJ1-2	TRBV11-1	TGTGCCAGCAGCTTAGAATCATCGGCAGGGGATGGCTACACCTTC	CASSLESSAGDGYTF
TRBD1	.	TRBJ2-2	TRBV2	TGTGCCAGAGGGACAGGGCACACCGGGGAGCTGTTTTTT	CARGTGHTGELFF
.	.	TRBJ1-6	TRBV27	TGTGCCAGCAGTTTATTCAGGGAATCACCCCTCCACTTT	CASSLFRESPLHF
TRBD1	.	TRBJ1-1	TRBV5-1	TGCGCCAGCAGCTCGCCCACAGGGGGGGGAACTGAAGCTTTCTTT	CASSSPTGGGTEAFF
.	.	TRBJ1-1	TRBV18	TGTGCCAGCTCAGGGATAGACAGAAACACTGAAGCTTTCTTT	CASSGIDRNTEAFF
.	.	TRBJ2-7	TRBV6-5	TGTGCCACCACCCCTTGGGCCACAACTCCCGAGCAGTACTTC	CATTPWATTPEQYF
.	.	TRBJ1-4	TRBV11-2	TGTGCCAGCAGCCCCTTGACTACTGGGTGGGAAAAACTGTTTTTT	CASSPLTTGWEKLFF
.	once	TRBJ2-7	TRBV28	TGTGCCAGCAGTTATTTTCAGATCTACGAGCAGTACTTC	CASSYFQIYEQYF
TRBD2	.	TRBJ2-5	TRBV7-9	TGTGCCAGCAGCTTAGGCGTTCTAGCGGGAGGATGGACCCAGTACTTC	CASSLGVLAGGWTQYF
.	.	TRBJ1-5	TRBV18	TGTGCCAGCTCACCCGGACATCTTAGCAATCAGCCCCAGCATTTT	CASSPGHLSNQPQHF
.	.	TRBJ2-2	TRBV11-2	TGTGCCAGCAGCCGGACAAGGCACGGGGAGCTGTTTTTT	CASSRTRHGELFF
.	.	TRBJ1-1	TRBV12-3/TRBV12-4	TGTGCCAGCAGTACAGTTCTGAACACTGAAGCTTTCTTT	CASSTVLNTEAFF
TRBD1	.	TRBJ1-6	TRBV7-9	TGTGCCAGCAGCTCGGACAGGGAGGATTCACCCCTCCACTTT	CASSSDREDSPLHF
.	.	TRBJ2-3	TRBV9	TGTGCCAGCAGCGTAGTAGGGGTCAGCACAGATACGCAGTATTTT	CASSVVGVSTDTQYF
.	.	TRBJ2-7	TRBV15	TGTGCCACCAGCAGAGATCGGCGGGCCTCCTACGAGCAGTACTTC	CATSRDRRASYEQYF
TRBD2	.	TRBJ2-7	TRBV12-3/TRBV12-4	TGTGCCAGCAGTTTCAGCGGGAGCTACGAGCAGTACTTC	CASSFSGSYEQYF
.	.	TRBJ1-5	TRBV6-2/TRBV6-3	TGTGCCAGCAGTTACTCGCCCAGGGTCGTGAGTCAGCCCCAGCATTTT	CASSYSPRVVSQPQHF
.	.	TRBJ2-7	TRBV25-1	TGTGCCAGCAGTGCTTCCTCCGAGCAGTACTTC	CASSASSEQYF
.	.	TRBJ2-2	TRBV27	TGTGCCAGCAGTAGAGGTGGAAGGACGAGGGCCTACACCGGGGAGCTGTTTTTT	CASSRGGRTRAYTGELFF
.	.	TRBJ2-7	TRBV14	TGTGCCAGCAGCCAAGCTGGCGGAGTATACTACGAGCAGTACTTC	CASSQAGGVYYEQYF
TRBD2	.	TRBJ2-7	TRBV7-6	TGTGCCAGCAGCAGACTAGCGGGACCCCCCTCCTACGAGCAGTACTTC	CASSRLAGPPSYEQYF
.	.	TRBJ1-3	TRBV9	TGTGCCAGCAGCGTAAAACGGGAGGGAAACACCATATATTTT	CASSVKREGNTIYF
TRBD2	.	TRBJ2-7	TRBV28	TGTGCTCCCAGCGTCCCTAGCGGGAACCGAGAGCAGTACTTC	CAPSVPSGNREQYF
TRBD1	.	TRBJ2-7	TRBV7-9	TGTGCCAGCAGCTCCCGGGACAGGGGAATCCCCGAGCAGTACTTC	CASSSRDRGIPEQYF
TRBD2	.	TRBJ2-7	TRBV5-1	TGCGCCAGCAGCTTACGGGGGGAGGGTTCCTACGAGCAGTACTTC	CASSLRGEGSYEQYF
TRBD2	.	TRBJ2-3	TRBV6-5	TGTGCCAGCAGCCTAGCGGGAGGGCCTACAGATACGCAGTATTTT	CASSLAGGPTDTQYF
TRBD1	.	TRBJ2-7	TRBV6-2/TRBV6-3	TGTGCCAGCAACCCCGAGCCCGGACAGGGGGCACGGGGGAAGCAGTACTTC	CASNPEPGQGARGKQYF
.	.	TRBJ1-1	TRBV10-3	TGTGCCATCAGGGGGGACACCGCGAACACTGAAGCTTTCTTT	CAIRGDTANTEAFF